This entry concerns a single T cell receptor (beta chain). Its antigen is undetermined. Being one base from a much bigger clone, this may be a read error. The CDR3 is made up of 13 amino acids. V gave up 2 bases and J gave up 4 bases, with 9 bases separating them. From germline, CDR1 is SGHRS and CDR2 YFSETQ. The sample belongs to a study of neurological immune-mediated disorders. Broader study findings: Private repertoires in all groups were suggested, as expanded clones shared no CDR3 amino acid sequences across subjects.

With 10-nucleotide random UMIs, 5'RACE was used to make the cDNA. The yield of each sequencing run was over 180 million TCR-beta sequences from 15-18 subjects. One entry per CDR3 protein, called by TCRdb with MiXCR from the 5' RACE reads. The table includes 39,000 or so distinct CDR3 sequences, 2% to 3% detected once. PBMCs numbering 2 million and stored at -80 C yielded the unsorted libraries. This rearrangement joins TRBV5-1 to TRBJ1-2, with D unclear. The sequence was collected from a man aged 25-40 years with multiple sclerosis. The sequenced sample consisted of PBMCs. CDR3 coding DNA: TGCGCCAGCAGCTTCGGCCGGGGCTATGGCTACACCTTC. This encodes CASSFGRGYGYTF.